Below are 27 T cell receptor beta chains sequenced from a single sample in a study of identical twins. Each CDR3 protein is one row after TCRdb ran MiXCR on the 5' RACE reads. This sample has about 1.7 million distinct CDR3 sequences, with 25% to 35% found just once. The sample consisted of cord blood. These receptors were obtained from a newborn girl in good health.

The chain recombines TRBV25-1 with TRBJ2-5, with a tentative D call TRBD1 (6 bases). With the DNA end fitting TRBJ2-7 better, the J assignment may be wrong. Per germline, CDR1 MGHDK and CDR2 SYGVNS. The length of the CDR3 is 15 residues. In nucleotides, the CDR3 is TGTGCCAGCAGTGAATATACGGACAGAAGCAACGAGCAGTACTTC. This codes for CASSEYTDRSNEQYF.

The V call is TRBV27, the J call TRBJ2-1, with 13 bases that match TRBD2. This CDR3 has 16 amino acids. After removal of 3 bases from V and 4 bases from J, the junction contained 3 bases not matched to a gene. CDR1 MNHEY and CDR2 SMNVEV come from the germline V gene (reference sequence). The DNA of the CDR3 is TGTGCCAGCAGTTTGGGGACTAGCGGGATATACAATGAGCAGTTCTTC. Encoded protein: CASSLGTSGIYNEQFF.

The chain uses TRBV10-2 and TRBJ2-4; 9 nucleotides line up with TRBD1. The trim removed 8 bases at V and 8 bases at J, leaving 4 bases unmatched. The CDR3 is made up of 12 amino acids. CDR1 WSHSY and CDR2 SAAADI come from the germline V gene. This chain's CDR3 is CASGTGGHIQYF. CDR3 nucleotides: TGCGCCAGCGGCACAGGGGGCCACATTCAGTACTTC.

The rearrangement uses TRBV2 and TRBJ2-2, with 7 bases fitting TRBD1. The CDR3 is made up of 14 amino acids. In germline, CDR1 is SNHLY, CDR2 FYNNEI. V was clipped by 6 bases and J by 7 bases; unmatched bases: 8. The CDR3 DNA reads TGTGCCAGCAGCGGCCAGACAGGGAGCGGGGAGCTGTTTTTT. Translated, it gives CASSGQTGSGELFF. The whole variable domain, remainder taken from reference TRBV2 and TRBJ2-2, is EPEVTQTPSHQVTQMGQEVILRCVPISNHLYFYWYRQILGQKVEFLVSFYNNEISEKSEIFDDQFSVERPDGSNFTLKIRSTKLEDSAMYFCASSGQTGSGELFFGEGSRLTVL.

V gene TRBV4-1 combines with J gene TRBJ1-2; 8 bases are a match to TRBD1. The CDR3 extends over 14 amino acids. The J segment lost 4 bases and the V segment lost 4 bases, leaving 5 bases of the junction unmatched. CDR1 and CDR2 from the germline V gene are MGHRA and YSYEKL. The CDR3 loop reads CASSPTGAFYGYTF. Written as DNA, the CDR3 is TGCGCCAGCAGCCCGACAGGGGCATTCTATGGCTACACCTTC.

Comment on this clonotype: Compared with germline, one end of the junction differs, possibly owing to a read error. This chain links TRBV20-1 with TRBJ2-1; 7 bases are shared with TRBD2. Germline lookup yields CDR1 DFQATT and CDR2 SNEGSKA (reference sequence). There are 14 residues in the CDR3. This CDR3 reads CSAITGEGYNKQFF. The DNA of the CDR3 is TGCAGTGCCATTACGGGGGAGGGGTACAATAAGCAGTTCTTC.

The gene calls are TRBV28 and TRBJ2-5; 7 nucleotides agree with TRBD2. The ends lost 6 bases at V and 1 base at J; junction bases unmatched: 5. CDR1 and CDR2 (germline): MDHEN, SYDVKM. The CDR3 runs to 14 residues. CDR3 sequence reads: CASRGGLLQETQYF. For the CDR3, the DNA is TGTGCCAGCAGGGGAGGGCTGCTCCAAGAGACCCAGTACTTC.

At least ten counts were recorded for this clonotype. The chain combines TRBV29-1 with TRBJ2-7; D is unclear. This CDR3 is 10 amino acids long. Trimming pared 4 bases from V and 6 bases from J, leaving 7 bases between. Per germline, CDR1 SQVTM and CDR2 ANQGSEA. The CDR3 DNA is TGCAGCGTTGGAGGAACCGAGCAGTACTTC. Encoded protein: CSVGGTEQYF.

The gene calls are TRBV10-3 and TRBJ2-7; tentative D call: TRBD1 (6 bases). The CDR3 consists of 16 residues. The V gene lost 3 bases and the J gene lost 0 bases, with 15 bases spanning the gap. Germline V gives CDR1 ENHRY, CDR2 SYGVKD. This CDR3 reads CAISDPGHVSSYEQYF. DNA of the CDR3: TGTGCCATCAGTGACCCGGGACATGTGAGCTCCTACGAGCAGTACTTC.

The chain links TRBV11-3 to TRBJ2-1; D uncertain. V was trimmed by 5 bases and J by 8 bases, leaving 19 bases between them. The CDR3 consists of 15 residues. The V gene's germline CDR1 is SGHNT and CDR2 YENEEA. In DNA form, the CDR3 reads TGTGCCAGCAGCCCCCACTCCTTACCCCCGGATGAGCAGTTCTTC. It codes for CASSPHSLPPDEQFF. Looking up the rest from reference TRBV11-3 and TRBJ2-1 gives the full variable domain: EAGVVQSPRYKIIEKKQPVAFWCNPISGHNTLYWYLQNLGQGPELLIRYENEEAVDDSQLPKDRFSAERLKGVDSTLKIQPAELGDSAVYLCASSPHSLPPDEQFFGPGTRLTVL.

This clonotype has at least ten counts. V is TRBV10-3 and J is TRBJ2-3; D call uncertain. In germline, CDR1 is ENHRY, CDR2 SYGVKD. The CDR3 is made up of 14 amino acids. V was shortened by 4 bases and J by 3 bases, with 11 bases between the two germline ends. DNA for the CDR3: TGTGCCATCAGTGGAACTGACAAGACAGATACGCAGTATTTT. The encoded protein is CAISGTDKTDTQYF.

J is TRBJ1-6 and V is TRBV9, with a weak D call TRBD1 (6 bases). V dropped 3 bases and J dropped 0 bases, with 13 bases sitting between them. Germline V gene data show CDR1 as SGDLS and CDR2 as YYNGEE. This CDR3 region has 17 residues. CDR3 loop: CASSAGGPFSYNSPLHF. CDR3 DNA sequence: TGTGCCAGCAGCGCTGGGGGGCCTTTCTCCTATAATTCACCCCTCCACTTT.

This clonotype was counted a few times. The V call is TRBV12-3 or TRBV12-4, the J call TRBJ2-7; 10 nucleotides align to TRBD2. V lost 7 bases, J lost 4 bases, and 7 bases stayed unmatched. The CDR3 loop spans 14 amino acids. The CDR3: CASTPSGSRYEQYF. In DNA, the CDR3 is TGTGCCAGCACTCCTAGCGGGAGTAGGTACGAGCAGTACTTC.

This rearrangement joins TRBV5-1 to TRBJ2-2; 9 bases line up with TRBD2. CDR1 and CDR2 from the germline V gene are SGHRS and YFSETQ. The CDR3 covers 17 residues. V gave up 1 base and J gave up 4 bases; unmatched junction bases: 8. The CDR3 is CASSLLSSGTRTGELFF. The CDR3 DNA follows: TGCGCCAGCAGCTTGTTGTCTAGCGGGACTCGCACCGGGGAGCTGTTTTTT.

This clonotype has more than one count but fewer than ten. This chain joins TRBV20-1 and TRBJ2-7; possible D gene TRBD2, 6 bases. This CDR3 has 13 amino acids. CDR1 DFQATT and CDR2 SNEGSKA come from the germline V gene (reference sequence). Trimming took 4 bases from V and 0 from J, leaving 10 bases between them. As DNA, the CDR3 is TGCAGTGCTAAGCGGGCGGTCTCCTACGAGCAGTACTTC. Encoded protein: CSAKRAVSYEQYF.

This clonotype was recorded a few times. The chain has TRBV6-1 and TRBJ2-6, with TRBD1 matching over 8 bases. The CDR3 is made up of 15 amino acids. Germline CDR1 MNHNS, CDR2 SASEGT. V lost 8 bases to trimming and J lost 1 base; unmatched junction nucleotides: 4. CDR3 amino acids: CASGQGRSGANVLTF. The CDR3 DNA reads as TGTGCCAGCGGACAGGGAAGATCTGGGGCCAACGTCCTGACTTTC.

This chain joins TRBV6-6 and TRBJ2-3; D might be TRBD2 (6 bases). Germline V lookup: CDR1 MNHNY, CDR2 SVGAGI (reference sequence). The CDR3 spans 13 residues. V lost 6 bases and J 4 bases, leaving 11 bases between the germline ends. The CDR3 DNA reads as TGTGCCAGCAGCGCTACTAGCCCAGATACGCAGTATTTT. Its translation is CASSATSPDTQYF.

A word on this clonotype: One junction end does not reproduce the germline sequence, and a read error may be involved. The V and J genes are TRBV4-1 and TRBJ2-1; possibly TRBD1 or TRBD2 for D (5 bases each). The CDR3 totals 15 residues. CDR1 is MGHRA and CDR2 is YSYEKL in the germline V gene. The CDR3 nucleotides are TGCGCCGGCAGCCAAGGGGAGCGGTCCCTCAATGAGCAGTTCTTC. The encoded protein is CAGSQGERSLNEQFF.

For this clonotype: An end of the junction differs from the germline gene, which may be a read error. The chain has TRBV4-2 and TRBJ1-4; D is undetermined. The CDR3 loop spans 15 amino acids. Germline lookup yields CDR1 LGHNA and CDR2 YNFKEQ. Written as DNA, the CDR3 is TGTGCCAACAGCCACTCCTACGGGAGCAATGAAAAACTGTTTTTT. Translating it yields CANSHSYGSNEKLFF.

This rearrangement joins TRBV20-1 to TRBJ1-2, with TRBD1 matching 9 bases. CDR1 is DFQATT and CDR2 is SNEGSKA in the germline V gene (reference sequence). CDR3 length equals 14 residues. Trimming removed 2 bases from V and 4 bases from J; junction bases left unmatched: 5. The CDR3: CSARRDRASYGYTF. In nucleotides, the CDR3 is TGCAGTGCTAGAAGGGACAGGGCGAGCTATGGCTACACCTTC.

This clonotype was picked up one time. The junction departs from germline at one end; a sequencing error may be responsible. The rearrangement uses TRBV5-1 and TRBJ2-3; tentative D call: TRBD1 (6 bases). The germline gives CDR1 SGHRS, CDR2 YFSETQ. The length of the CDR3 is 14 residues. This chain's CDR3 is CASNLEAGAGTQYF. The CDR3 DNA sequence: TGCGCCAGCAACTTGGAAGCAGGGGCCGGTACGCAGTATTTT.

The chain carries TRBV12-3 or TRBV12-4 and TRBJ2-7; 7 bases are a match to TRBD1. The CDR3 length is 15 residues. V trimming: 6 bases; J trimming: 7 bases; junction bases outside the gene matches: 15. CDR3 nucleotides: TGTGCCAGCAGCCCACCACAGGGGTCCTACAATGAGCAGTACTTC. The encoded protein is CASSPPQGSYNEQYF.

The gene calls are TRBV11-1 and TRBJ2-3; no reliable D call. V was trimmed by 5 bases and J by 5 bases, leaving 8 bases between them. Looked up from germline, CDR1 is SGHAT and CDR2 is FQDESV (reference sequence). The CDR3 extends over 12 amino acids. CDR3 nucleotides: TGTGCCAGCAGCGTAAGTCAAGATACGCAGTATTTT. Amino acid sequence: CASSVSQDTQYF.

This clonotype was recorded at least ten times. The genes are TRBV5-1 and TRBJ2-1, with D perhaps TRBD2 (7 bases). This CDR3 has 17 amino acids. The germline V and J ends were trimmed by 1 base and 3 bases, with 17 bases remaining between them. The germline gives CDR1 SGHRS, CDR2 YFSETQ. CDR3 coding DNA: TGCGCCAGCAGCTTGCAGGTATCGGGGGGCCTCTACAATGAGCAGTTCTTC. The encoded protein is CASSLQVSGGLYNEQFF.

The J gene is TRBJ2-6, the V gene TRBV6-6, with a tentative D call TRBD1 (6 bases). With 6 bases removed from V and 0 bases from J, the gap between germline ends came to 12 bases. The CDR3 spans 16 residues. Germline loops: CDR1 MNHNY, CDR2 SVGAGI (reference sequence). The CDR3 nucleotides are TGTGCCAGCAGCAGATACAGGGACTCTGGGGCCAACGTCCTGACTTTC. Translation gives CASSRYRDSGANVLTF.

The chain uses TRBV7-2 and TRBJ2-1, with D perhaps assigned TRBD1 or TRBD2 (5 bases each). CDR1 is SGHTA and CDR2 is FQGNSA in the germline V gene. There are 15 residues in the CDR3. V was trimmed by 1 base and J by 4 bases, leaving 11 bases between them. CDR3 nucleotide sequence: TGTGCCAGCAGCTTAGAGGGGACCACGTACAATGAGCAGTTCTTC. Its translation: CASSLEGTTYNEQFF. The whole variable domain, filled in from reference TRBV7-2 and TRBJ2-1, reads GAGVSQSPSNKVTEKGKDVELRCDPISGHTALYWYRQSLGQGLEFLIYFQGNSAPDKSGLPSDRFSAERTGGSVSTLTIQRTQQEDSAVYLCASSLEGTTYNEQFFGPGTRLTVL.

This chain uses TRBV18 with TRBJ1-6, with a possible D match to TRBD1 (6 bases). V dropped 4 bases and J dropped 8 bases, with 12 bases sitting between them. This CDR3 contains 14 residues. Germline CDR1 KGHSH, CDR2 LQKENI. CDR3 bases: TGTGCCAGCTCACAGACAGGAGGGGATTCACCCCTCCACTTT. Its protein is CASSQTGGDSPLHF.